This note documents a single T cell receptor beta chain sequence. Several immunoSEQ plates received, in even portions, the genomic DNA of each subset. The sequencing of unsorted PBMC DNA took place on ten immunoSEQ deep assay plates. The repertoire was sequenced with immunoSEQ multiplex PCR; TCRdb's copy has only in-frame clones and lacks some. The data show about 490,000 clones, with 81% seen just once and about 13% held by the top ten. This entry is derived from a study of shared clonotypes between healthy human individuals. CDR1 and CDR2 (germline): KGHSH, LQKENI. J gave up 6 bases and V 3 bases, and 8 bases lay outside the gene matches. The CDR3 runs 17 residues.

This clonotype originated in a woman aged 40 to 49 in good health. Some clones in this sample may be carry-over from other donors' samples. The genes are TRBV18 and TRBJ2-7; 16 nucleotides agree with TRBD2. Sequenced material: PBMCs. The CDR3 region has the DNA TGTGCCAGCTCACCGCTGGGACTAGCGGGAGGGCCCACCGAGCAGTACTTC. It is translated as CASSPLGLAGGPTEQYF.